A single sample is the source of the 15 T cell receptor beta chains below, sequenced in a study of human T cells and chemical hapten exposure. TCRdb analysed the RACE reads with MiXCR anew, one entry per CDR3 protein. The repertoire holds under 100,000 distinct CDR3 sequences, roughly a tenth seen once, with around 3.6% in the top ten. The time point was: patch test 3, about 24 weeks after DPC sensitization. This sample's treatment: therapeutic diphenylcyclopropenone sensitization with weekly scalp DPC. The sample here was whole blood, taken in connection with sensitization to the hapten diphenylcyclopropenone (DPC). These receptor sequences come from a woman aged 45 to 65 with alopecia areata. Some clones in this sample may be carry-over from other donors' samples.

The CDR3 nucleotides are TGTGCCAGCAGCTTAACGGGGAGCGGGAGTGCTTCCTACAATGAGCAGTTCTTC. Amino acids: CASSLTGSGSASYNEQFF. The genes are TRBV7-3 and TRBJ2-1, with TRBD2 matching over 8 bases. Trimming removed 0 bases from V and 1 base from J; junction bases left unmatched: 8. The length of the CDR3 is 18 residues. Per germline, CDR1 SGHTA and CDR2 FQGTGA.

This clonotype has ten or more counts. The chain joins TRBV18 to TRBJ2-7; D might be TRBD2 (6 bases). V lost 3 bases and J 6 bases, leaving 15 bases between the germline ends. The CDR3 totals 14 residues. CDR1 is KGHSH, CDR2 LQKENI, per germline. The CDR3 DNA is TGTGCCAGCTCACCCACGAGGACTACGAGCGAGCAGTACTTC. Translation: CASSPTRTTSEQYF.

This sequence joins TRBV28 and TRBJ2-3; D remains ambiguous. V lost 6 bases and J lost 4, with 8 bases in between. The CDR3 has 12 residues. Germline V gives CDR1 MDHEN, CDR2 SYDVKM. The CDR3 reads CASSLPPDTQYF. The DNA of the CDR3 is TGTGCCAGCAGCTTGCCCCCAGATACGCAGTATTTT.

At least ten counts were recorded for this clonotype. The chain links TRBV11-2 to TRBJ2-7; D is uncertain. The V end lost 5 bases, the J end lost 4 bases, and 12 bases lay between the germline ends. The CDR3 contains 13 residues. CDR1 is SGHAT and CDR2 is FQNNGV in the germline V gene. Here the CDR3 DNA reads TGTGCCAGCAGCCCTGCGGCATTTTACGAGCAGTACTTC. Translation: CASSPAAFYEQYF.

This clonotype was observed at least ten times. The CDR3 here is CASKSGRSSYEQYF. Written as DNA, the CDR3 is TGCGCCAGCAAAAGCGGAAGGAGCTCCTACGAGCAGTACTTC. This sequence joins TRBV10-1 and TRBJ2-7, with D tentatively TRBD2 (5 bases). This CDR3 region has 14 residues. V was clipped by 7 bases and J by 0 bases, with 13 bases between them. The germline CDR1 and CDR2 sequences are WNHNN and SYGVQD (reference sequence).

This clonotype has a count of ten or more. This chain connects TRBV27 to TRBJ2-1, with 8 bases matching TRBD1. The CDR3 runs 15 residues. The V and J ends lost 5 bases and 7 bases, in that order; junction bases with no gene match: 10. CDR1 and CDR2 from the germline V gene are MNHEY and SMNVEV (reference sequence). CDR3 nucleotide sequence: TGTGCCAGCAGTCTACAGGGGGTTTCTAAGAATGAGCAGTTCTTC. Translated, it gives CASSLQGVSKNEQFF.

This clonotype has a count of ten or more. V and J are TRBV6-6 and TRBJ2-7; D is unresolved. The CDR3 has 15 amino acids. The V gene lost 1 base and the J gene lost 0 bases, with 10 bases spanning the gap. Germline lookup yields CDR1 MNHNY and CDR2 SVGAGI (reference sequence). CDR3 coding DNA: TGTGCCAGCAGTTACTTCCCAATTCCCTCCTACGAGCAGTACTTC. Protein product: CASSYFPIPSYEQYF.

A few counts support this clonotype. The CDR3 DNA sequence: TGTGCCAGCAGCCCCGTCAGCGCCCCTAACCACGAGCAGTACTTC. Amino acids: CASSPVSAPNHEQYF. V and J are TRBV7-2 and TRBJ2-7; no definite D call. Germline V gives CDR1 SGHTA, CDR2 FQGNSA. Trimming took 5 bases from V and 5 from J, leaving 19 bases between them. The length of the CDR3 is 15 residues. The full variable domain, with the rest looked up from reference TRBV7-2 and TRBJ2-7, is GAGVSQSPSNKVTEKGKDVELRCDPISGHTALYWYRQSLGQGLEFLIYFQGNSAPDKSGLPSDRFSAERTGGSVSTLTIQRTQQEDSAVYLCASSPVSAPNHEQYFGPGTRLTVT.

The sample holds many counts of this clonotype. The V gene is TRBV6-6, the J gene TRBJ1-2; D gene ambiguous. Germline loops: CDR1 MNHNY, CDR2 SVGAGI (reference sequence). Deletions cut 5 bases from V and 5 bases from J, with 6 bases between. CDR3 size: 11 residues. CDR3 protein: CASSGEYGYTF. The CDR3 DNA reads as TGTGCCAGCAGTGGGGAATATGGCTACACCTTC.

This clonotype was observed at least ten times. The chain uses TRBV3-1 and TRBJ2-1; no reliable D call. In germline, CDR1 is LGHDT, CDR2 YNNKEL (reference sequence). The CDR3 extends over 14 amino acids. V was cut by 1 base and J by 6 bases, with 10 bases left in between. The CDR3 region is CASSQGFSPNEQFF. In DNA form, the CDR3 reads TGTGCCAGCAGCCAAGGGTTCAGCCCCAATGAGCAGTTCTTC.

The sample holds many counts of this clonotype. The chain recombines TRBV28 with TRBJ1-1, with D perhaps TRBD1 (6 bases). V was pared by 10 bases and J by 1 base, with 22 bases between. Germline CDR1 MDHEN, CDR2 SYDVKM. The CDR3 runs 16 residues. The CDR3 DNA is TGTGCCACTCGTGGGGGCAGGGGTTACGAGAACACTGAAGCTTTCTTT. Protein: CATRGGRGYENTEAFF.

The V gene is TRBV19, the J gene TRBJ2-1; D not certain. V lost 5 bases to trimming and J lost 8 bases, with 10 bases between them. Germline V lookup: CDR1 LNHDA, CDR2 SQIVND (reference sequence). This CDR3 contains 12 residues. CDR3 in DNA: TGTGCCAGTAGTGACCGACGGGATGAGCAGTTCTTC. Its translation is CASSDRRDEQFF.

This clonotype was observed a few times. The rearrangement joins TRBV6-4 to TRBJ2-3, with D uncertain. Between the trimmed V and J ends, which lost 8 bases and 5 bases, there was a span of 8 bases. The length of the CDR3 is 11 residues. The V gene's germline CDR1 is MRHNA and CDR2 SNTAGT. CDR3 protein: CASQTGDTQYF. For the CDR3, the DNA is TGTGCCAGCCAGACGGGAGATACGCAGTATTTT.

The chain has TRBV12-2 and TRBJ2-7. TRBV12-2 represents a pseudogene. The CDR3 length is 17 residues. The CDR3 bases are TGTGCAAGTCGCTTAGATTCCTCGGCACCTATAGGCTACGAGCAGTACTTC. This translates into CASRLDSSAPIGYEQYF.

The J gene is TRBJ2-3, the V gene TRBV19; no clear D gene. Trimming pared 3 bases from V and 3 bases from J, leaving 13 bases between. The CDR3 spans 15 residues. Per germline, CDR1 LNHDA and CDR2 SQIVND (reference sequence). As DNA, the CDR3 is TGTGCCAGTAGTATCCCGGGCAGAGGAACAGATACGCAGTATTTT. Amino acid sequence: CASSIPGRGTDTQYF. Drawing the rest from reference TRBV19 and TRBJ2-3, the complete variable domain is DGGITQSPKYLFRKEGQNVTLSCEQNLNHDAMYWYRQDPGQGLRLIYYSQIVNDFQKGDIAEGYSVSREKKESFPLTVTSAQKNPTAFYLCASSIPGRGTDTQYFGPGTRLTVL.